This entry lists 15 T cell receptor beta chains sequenced from one sample in a study of blood T cell repertoires in COVID-19. Measured with immunoSEQ multiplex PCR; TCRdb has only the in-frame clones, and not every one. The sample gives hundreds of thousands of clones, more than 70% of which show up once; about 4.3% is in the top ten. The sequenced sample was PBMCs or T cells enriched from blood (not recorded which). The receptors come from a man between 25 and 39 years old with acute COVID-19.

The V gene is TRBV2, the J gene TRBJ1-1, with unresolved D. This CDR3 region has 14 residues. With 11 bases removed from V and 2 bases from J, the gap between germline ends came to 18 bases. Germline CDR1 is SNHLY and CDR2 is FYNNEI. The CDR3: CAGKEGRQNTEAFF. The CDR3 coding sequence is TGTGCCGGAAAGGAGGGCAGACAAAACACTGAAGCTTTCTTT.

As regards this clone: A read error may produce the germline difference seen at one junction end. The genes are TRBV28 and TRBJ2-7; 7 positions agree with TRBD2. The CDR3 consists of 11 residues. Germline CDR1 and CDR2: MDHEN and SYDVKM. The CDR3 DNA reads TGTGCCAGCAGTTCGGGGGGTAGATTTGGTTTC. Translation gives CASSSGGRFGF.

The chain carries TRBV18 and TRBJ2-5; D unresolved. The V gene lost 1 base and the J gene lost 3 bases, with 6 bases spanning the gap. This CDR3 comprises 13 residues. Germline assignment: CDR1 KGHSH and CDR2 LQKENI. DNA of the CDR3: TGTGCCAGCTCACCACGGGCAGAAGAGACCCAGTACTTC. Its translation is CASSPRAEETQYF. The full variable domain, completed using reference TRBV18 and TRBJ2-5, is NAGVMQNPRHLVRRRGQEARLRCSPMKGHSHVYWYRQLPEEGLKFMVYLQKENIIDESGMPKERFSAEFPKEGPSILRIQQVVRGDSAAYFCASSPRAEETQYFGPGTRLLVL.

The V and J genes are TRBV6-5 and TRBJ1-4; maybe TRBD1 (5 bases). Trimming removed 8 bases at V and 0 bases at J, with 13 bases between. Germline CDR1 is MNHEY and CDR2 is SVGAGI. This CDR3 comprises 15 residues. The CDR3 coding sequence is TGTGCCAGCGTGGTAGGGGATGCAACTAATGAAAAACTGTTTTTT. This sequence encodes CASVVGDATNEKLFF.

The chain joins TRBV7-9 to TRBJ2-5, with 11 bases identical to TRBD1. Germline CDR1 reads SEHNR; CDR2 reads FQNEAQ (reference sequence). V shed 7 bases, J shed 5 bases, and the junction held 12 bases outside the gene matches. The CDR3 consists of 16 residues. DNA for the CDR3: TGTGCCAGCACCTATACCCGGGACAGGGGGGCCGAGACCCAGTACTTC. It is translated as CASTYTRDRGAETQYF. The entire variable domain, with the rest obtained from reference TRBV7-9 and TRBJ2-5, is as follows: DTGVSQNPRHKITKRGQNVTFRCDPISEHNRLYWYRQTLGQGPEFLTYFQNEAQLEKSRLLSDRFSAERPKGSFSTLEIQRTEQGDSAMYLCASTYTRDRGAETQYFGPGTRLLVL.

The rearrangement uses TRBV3-1 (or the pseudogene TRBV3-2) and TRBJ2-5, with 7 nucleotides matching TRBD2. The CDR3 is 15 amino acids. The V and J ends lost 1 base and 4 bases, in that order; junction bases with no gene match: 6. Germline CDR1 LGHDT, CDR2 YNNKEL (reference sequence). CDR3 loop: CASSQVSGGRETQYF. The DNA for the CDR3 is TGTGCCAGCAGCCAAGTTTCGGGAGGCCGAGAGACCCAGTACTTC.

The chain recombines TRBV5-4 with TRBJ2-7; possibly TRBD2 for D (6 bases). Germline V gene lookup returns CDR1 SGHNT and CDR2 YYREEE (reference sequence). V dropped 1 base and J dropped 0 bases, with 14 bases sitting between them. This CDR3 comprises 16 residues. The CDR3 nucleotides are TGTGCCAGCAGCTTGTTGGAGGGCCAAAGCTCCTACGAGCAGTACTTC. Translation: CASSLLEGQSSYEQYF.

Many counts were recorded for this clone. This chain uses TRBV6-6 with TRBJ1-2; D remains ambiguous. The CDR3 spans 11 residues. CDR1 is MNHNY, CDR2 SVGAGI, per germline (reference sequence). V dropped 6 bases and J dropped 10 bases, with 12 bases sitting between them. The CDR3 region has the DNA TGTGCCAGCAGACAAGTGAGGGACTACACCTTC. It encodes CASRQVRDYTF.

The chain couples TRBV7-2 to TRBJ2-2; 8 nucleotides agree with TRBD1. The CDR3 is 15 residues long. V trimming: 5 bases; J trimming: 0 bases; junction bases outside the gene matches: 2. Germline V gene lookup returns CDR1 SGHTA and CDR2 FQGNSA. CDR3 sequence reads: CASSLQGANTGELFF. CDR3 nucleotide sequence: TGTGCCAGCAGCCTACAGGGGGCGAACACCGGGGAGCTGTTTTTT. Drawing the rest from reference TRBV7-2 and TRBJ2-2, the complete variable domain is GAGVSQSPSNKVTEKGKDVELRCDPISGHTALYWYRQSLGQGLEFLIYFQGNSAPDKSGLPSDRFSAERTGGSVSTLTIQRTQQEDSAVYLCASSLQGANTGELFFGEGSRLTVL.

V and J are TRBV7-9 and TRBJ2-1; D not certain. The germline V and J ends were trimmed by 2 bases and 7 bases, with 6 bases remaining between them. The CDR3 runs to 12 residues. From germline, CDR1 is SEHNR and CDR2 FQNEAQ (reference sequence). The CDR3 protein is CASSLMSNEQFF. The CDR3 DNA follows: TGTGCCAGCAGCTTAATGAGTAATGAGCAGTTCTTC.

V gene TRBV5-4 combines with J gene TRBJ2-1; D unresolved. Trimming cost V 0 bases and J 2 bases, with 9 bases left between them. Germline V gene data show CDR1 as SGHNT and CDR2 as YYREEE (reference sequence). The CDR3 runs to 15 residues. The CDR3 coding sequence is TGTGCCAGCAGCTTGGCCGCTAGGACCTACAATGAGCAGTTCTTC. This gives the protein CASSLAARTYNEQFF.

The genes are TRBV18 and TRBJ1-1, with TRBD1 identical over 7 bases. The junction had 11 bases not matched to a gene; V was cut back by 6 bases and J by 1 base. This CDR3 has 16 amino acids. Germline CDR1 KGHSH, CDR2 LQKENI. CDR3 residues: CASSDGADRANTEAFF. The CDR3 region has the DNA TGTGCCAGCTCCGATGGCGCAGACAGGGCGAACACTGAAGCTTTCTTT.

CDR3 residues: CASSLWGGSTDTQYF. The CDR3 coding sequence is TGCGCCAGCAGCTTGTGGGGGGGAAGCACAGATACGCAGTATTTT. The chain is built from TRBV5-1 and TRBJ2-3; TRBD2 matches 7 bases. Germline lookup yields CDR1 SGHRS and CDR2 YFSETQ. V gave up 1 base and J gave up 0 bases; unmatched junction bases: 2. The CDR3 consists of 15 residues.

This sequence joins TRBV6-5 and TRBJ1-2, with 8 positions matching TRBD1. The CDR3 covers 15 residues. Germline values: CDR1 MNHEY, CDR2 SVGAGI. V lost 2 bases and J lost 6; bases outside the gene matches: 8. CDR3 sequence reads: CASSYTRWTGNGYTF. CDR3 nucleotide sequence: TGTGCCAGCAGTTACACGAGATGGACAGGGAATGGCTACACCTTC.

V gene TRBV5-1 combines with J gene TRBJ1-2, with 11 bases lining up with TRBD1. The V and J ends lost 1 base and 7 bases, in that order; junction bases with no gene match: 9. Looked up from germline, CDR1 is SGHRS and CDR2 is YFSETQ. The CDR3 loop spans 16 amino acids. Here the CDR3 DNA reads TGCGCCAGCAGCTTGTCCCCGGGACAGGGGGACCGTGGCTACACCTTC. Its translation: CASSLSPGQGDRGYTF.